One TCR beta chain is described in this entry. What it recognizes is unknown. This record comes from a study of T cells in localized non-small cell lung cancer. Findings and limits, study-wide: Sequencing involved a lone tumor region, leaving heterogeneity possible. When the top 100 tumor clones were examined, a median around 50 of them also appeared in the adjacent lung, which was paired and uninvolved. A higher density of T cells in blood coincided with extended overall survival.

Germline loops: CDR1 MNHNS, CDR2 SASEGT. CDR3 size: 11 residues. The table came from immunoSEQ multiplex PCR; TCRdb's copy has only in-frame clones and leaves some out. The table includes around 64,000 clones, roughly 90% detected once. The specimen was peripheral blood, collected before any cancer treatment. This TCR derives from a man aged 40 to 75 with stage I squamous cell lung carcinoma. This chain joins TRBV6-1 and TRBJ2-3; D may be TRBD2 (6 bases). Here the CDR3 DNA reads TGTGCTAGCGGTCGGGCAGATACGCAGTATTTT. Translating it yields CASGRADTQYF.